The rows below give T cell receptor beta chains drawn from one sample of a study of cytomegalovirus exposure and HLA in healthy donors. The assay was immunoSEQ multiplex PCR, and TCRdb's table has in-frame clones only and misses some. The sample gives 55,000 to 80,000 clones, about 95% of which show up once; around 7% is in the top ten. The sequencing sample was made of PBMCs. The receptors originated from a woman between 18 and 29 years old in good health and CMV-seropositive. The CDR3 runs from the conserved cysteine through the conserved F or W. The order of the fields is V gene, J gene, D gene, clone size, CDR3 DNA, CDR3 protein. The D gene is left open where the match is weak. Size values are once, few and many counts, or a class for expanded clones, and some rows have none.

>TRBV25-1|TRBJ2-7|-|once
TGTGCCAGCGCCCGCGGGGCCTCCTACGAGCAGTACTTC
CASARGASYEQYF
>TRBV2|TRBJ1-5|-|-
TGTGCCAGCACGCGAGACAGCCTCTCCAATCAGCCCCAGCATTTT
CASTRDSLSNQPQHF
>TRBV27|TRBJ2-7|-|-
TGTGCCAGCAGGCCCGGGACAGGGAACCCCCGCCAAAGTAGCGGGAGGCAGGAGCAGTACTTC
CASRPGTGNPRQSSGRQEQYF
>TRBV2|TRBJ1-4|-|-
TGTGCCAGCAGAGGGGGAAAACTGTTTTTT
CASRGGKLFF
>TRBV28|TRBJ2-1|TRBD2|-
TGTGCCAGCAGTCTAGCGGGAGGGCCGTTAGACAATGAGCAGTTCTTC
CASSLAGGPLDNEQFF
>TRBV7-2|TRBJ1-2|TRBD1|-
TGTGCCAGCAGCTTACGGACAGGGACCTTCTATGGCTACACCTTC
CASSLRTGTFYGYTF
>TRBV27|TRBJ2-1|TRBD2|-
TGTGCCAGCACTACTAGCGGGAGGGAGCAGTTCTTC
CASTTSGREQFF
>TRBV6-6|TRBJ2-7|-|-
TGTGCCAGCAGCCCCGGGTCCAGTGGAGGCTACGAGCAGTACTTC
CASSPGSSGGYEQYF
>TRBV5-4|TRBJ2-3|TRBD2|-
TGTGCCAGCAGCTTACTAGCGGGAACAGATACGCAGTATTTT
CASSLLAGTDTQYF
>TRBV5-1|TRBJ2-3|-|-
TGCGCCAGCCTACGCAGGCGGCGGGTACCAAACACAGATACGCAGTATTTT
CASLRRRRVPNTDTQYF
>TRBV5-5|TRBJ1-1|-|-
TGTGCCAGCAGCTTCAACAGGGCCGACACTGAAGCTTTCTTT
CASSFNRADTEAFF
>TRBV15|TRBJ2-7|TRBD1|few
TGTGCCACCAGGGTTGGCAGGGGGCCCTACGAGCAGTACTTC
CATRVGRGPYEQYF
>TRBV27|TRBJ2-3|TRBD1|-
TGTGCCAGCAGTTTCGGACAGGGGGGATCAGATACGCAGTATTTT
CASSFGQGGSDTQYF
>TRBV11-3|TRBJ1-1|-|-
TGTGCCAGCAGCTTCACAGAGAACACTGAAGCTTTCTTT
CASSFTENTEAFF
>TRBV7-2|TRBJ1-5|-|-
TGTGCCAGCAGCTTATCGGCGGGGAGCGATCAGCCCCAGCATTTT
CASSLSAGSDQPQHF
>TRBV6-5|TRBJ1-1|TRBD1|-
TGTGCCAGCAGCAGCAGGACAGGGCTAGTGGCTTTCTTT
CASSSRTGLVAFF
>TRBV7-9|TRBJ1-1|-|-
TGTGCCAGCAGCTTATTTGGGCGGAACACTGAAGCTTTCTTT
CASSLFGRNTEAFF
>TRBV19|TRBJ1-1|-|-
TGTGCCAGTAGTCCCAAACCGTTACTCGGGAACACTGAAGCTTTCTTT
CASSPKPLLGNTEAFF
>TRBV5-1|TRBJ1-2|-|-
TGCGCCAGCGCCAGGGAGGGGGCTAACTATGGCTACACCTTC
CASAREGANYGYTF
>TRBV4-2|TRBJ2-5|TRBD1|-
TGTGCCAGCAGCCGTGGACAGGGTTTGGGGGAGACCCAGTACTTC
CASSRGQGLGETQYF
>TRBV27|TRBJ2-1|-|-
TGTGCCAGCAGCTTAGGAGTTTATGTAATAGATGAGCAGTTCTTC
CASSLGVYVIDEQFF
>TRBV6-5|TRBJ2-7|TRBD1|-
TGTGCCAGCGTGGACTCCGGGACAGGCGCTCATGAGCAGTACTTC
CASVDSGTGAHEQYF
>TRBV7-9|TRBJ2-7|-|-
TGTGCCAGCAGCTTAGCGCTGAGCTCCTACGAGCAGTACTTC
CASSLALSSYEQYF
>TRBV7-2|TRBJ2-7|TRBD1|-
TGTGCCAGCAGCCTGGGACAGGGGGATCCCTACGAGCAGTACTTC
CASSLGQGDPYEQYF
>TRBV29-1|TRBJ1-1|TRBD1|-
TGCAGCGTGAATCCAGGGGGCTCGGACACTGAAGCTTTCTTT
CSVNPGGSDTEAFF
>TRBV28|TRBJ2-2|-|few
TGTGCCAGCAGTACACCATCCACCGGGGAGCTGTTTTTT
CASSTPSTGELFF
>TRBV5-1|TRBJ2-5|TRBD2|-
TGCGCCAGCAGCGAACTAGCGGGACATCAAGAGACCCAGTACTTC
CASSELAGHQETQYF
>TRBV28|TRBJ1-5|-|-
TGTGCCAGCAGTTCGACCGAGGGACTCAATCAGCCCCAGCATTTT
CASSSTEGLNQPQHF
>TRBV27|TRBJ1-1|-|-
TGTGCCAGCAGTTTCGCCAGGGTGAACACTGAAGCTTTCTTT
CASSFARVNTEAFF
>TRBV19|TRBJ1-1|-|-
TGTGCCAGTAGTATAGCGTCGGTGAACACTGAAGCTTTCTTT
CASSIASVNTEAFF
>TRBV4-2|TRBJ1-5|-|-
TGTGCCAGCAAGGAAACAGCTTTTAGCAATCAGCCCCAGCATTTT
CASKETAFSNQPQHF
>TRBV4-1|TRBJ1-2|TRBD1|-
TGCGCCAGCAGCCCCCAAACAGGGGTCTATGGCTACACCTTC
CASSPQTGVYGYTF
>TRBV7-7|TRBJ2-1|-|-
TGTGCCAGTTCGAAAGACAGTGGATCCTACAATGAGCAGTTCTTC
CASSKDSGSYNEQFF
>TRBV28|TRBJ1-6|-|-
TGTGCCAGCAGTTTACGCGAACCCTATAATTCACCCCTCCACTTT
CASSLREPYNSPLHF
>TRBV5-1|TRBJ2-7|TRBD1|-
TGCGCCAGCAGCACCTCCAGGACAGGGTCATCCTACGAGCAGTACTTC
CASSTSRTGSSYEQYF
>TRBV7-6|TRBJ2-3|TRBD2|-
TGTGCCAGCAGCGTATTGGGAGGGTTCACAGATACGCAGTATTTT
CASSVLGGFTDTQYF
>TRBV19|TRBJ1-5|-|-
TGTGCCAGTAGTACTCACAGGGACGATAGCAATCAGCCCCAGCATTTT
CASSTHRDDSNQPQHF
>TRBV7-2|TRBJ1-1|-|-
TGTGCCAGCAGCCCTTATACTGAAGCTTTCTTT
CASSPYTEAFF
>TRBV28|TRBJ2-4|TRBD1|-
TGTGCCAGCAGTCCCTCCCGACAGGGGAGAAGCATTCAGTACTTC
CASSPSRQGRSIQYF
>TRBV18|TRBJ1-2|-|-
TGTGCCAGCTCACCAGACAGGCACTATGGCTACACCTTC
CASSPDRHYGYTF
>TRBV4-2|TRBJ2-1|TRBD1|-
TGTGCCAGCAGCGAAGGACAGGTCGGTGAGCAGTTCTTC
CASSEGQVGEQFF
>TRBV6-6|TRBJ2-5|TRBD1|-
TGTGCCTCAAGGGGGCCTGAGACCCAGTACTTC
CASRGPETQYF
>TRBV11-2|TRBJ2-1|TRBD1|-
TGTGCCAGCAGCTTCGACAGGGACTCCTACAATGAGCAGTTCTTC
CASSFDRDSYNEQFF
>TRBV2|TRBJ2-7|-|-
TGTGCCAGCAGTCCCGACACCTCCTACGAGCAGTACTTC
CASSPDTSYEQYF
>TRBV27|TRBJ2-3|-|-
TGTGCCAGCGTGAGCGATGACACAGATACGCAGTATTTT
CASVSDDTDTQYF
>TRBV7-9|TRBJ2-7|-|-
TGTGCCAGCAGCCCCGGACAGACAAGCTACGAGCAGTACTTC
CASSPGQTSYEQYF
>TRBV7-9|TRBJ1-1|-|-
TGTGCCAGCAGCCGTGGGCAGTCCAACACTGAAGCTTTCTTT
CASSRGQSNTEAFF
>TRBV18|TRBJ1-1|-|-
TGTGCCAGCTCACCAACAGGGACGGCTGGGGATAAAGCTTTCTTT
CASSPTGTAGDKAFF
>TRBV14|TRBJ2-5|-|-
TGTGCCAGCAGCCTCCAATTATATCGGGAGACCCAGTACTTC
CASSLQLYRETQYF
>TRBV14|TRBJ1-5|-|-
TGTGCCAGCAGCCAATTTGCAGGGCCCCATCAGCCCCAGCATTTT
CASSQFAGPHQPQHF